The 29 T cell receptor beta chains below come from one sample, sequenced in a study of T cell repertoires in ileal Crohn's disease. The assay was immunoSEQ multiplex PCR, and TCRdb's table has in-frame clones only and misses some. The repertoire includes roughly 7,200 clones, 83% of them detected once, and 4.5% sits in the top ten. The sequenced sample consisted of ileal tissue. The receptors shown here come from an adult with Crohn's disease.

This clone was picked up a small number of times. Here the CDR3 reads CASSSNSNQPQHF. In DNA, the CDR3 is TGTGCCAGCAGTTCCAACTCTAATCAGCCCCAGCATTTT. The chain couples TRBV6-6 to TRBJ1-5, with D unclear. Trimming cost V 4 bases and J 4 bases, with 8 bases left between them. This CDR3 has 13 residues. CDR1 is MNHNY, CDR2 SVGAGI, per germline (reference sequence).

In its sample, this clone was seen once. The rearrangement links TRBV27 to TRBJ1-1; D is possibly TRBD1 (6 bases). Germline V lookup: CDR1 MNHEY, CDR2 SMNVEV (reference sequence). V was shortened by 8 bases and J by 4 bases, with 17 bases between the two germline ends. The length of the CDR3 is 14 residues. In DNA, the CDR3 is TGTGCCAGCCGCCTCCGGGGGGCCTTCACTGAAGCTTTCTTT. As protein: CASRLRGAFTEAFF.

The chain is built from TRBV30 and TRBJ2-2; maybe TRBD2 (5 bases). With 2 bases removed from V and 5 bases from J, the gap between germline ends came to 15 bases. Per the germline V gene, CDR1 is GTSNPN and CDR2 is SVGIG (reference sequence). The CDR3 spans 15 residues. The CDR3 here is CAWSNSGGLTGELFF. Here the CDR3 DNA reads TGTGCCTGGAGTAACTCTGGCGGACTTACCGGGGAGCTGTTTTTT.

This chain links TRBV4-1 with TRBJ1-1; TRBD1 is a possible D gene (5 bases). Trimming pared 6 bases from V and 3 bases from J, leaving 20 bases between. The CDR3 is made up of 16 amino acids. Germline loops: CDR1 MGHRA, CDR2 YSYEKL. The CDR3 DNA follows: TGCGCCAGCAGTCGACCAGGGTATGGCCCAGACACTGAAGCTTTCTTT. The encoded protein is CASSRPGYGPDTEAFF.

The chain recombines TRBV27 with TRBJ2-3; TRBD1 matches 12 bases. The length of the CDR3 is 16 residues. V shed 5 bases and J 3 bases; nucleotides not matched to a gene: 6. The germline CDR1 and CDR2 sequences are MNHEY and SMNVEV (reference sequence). The CDR3 DNA reads as TGTGCCAGCAGTCCCACGGGACAGGGGGCGACAGATACGCAGTATTTT. This encodes CASSPTGQGATDTQYF.

CDR3: CASRPNRGTALHF. CDR3 sequence (DNA): TGTGCCAGCAGACCCAACAGGGGGACGGCCCTCCACTTT. The chain carries TRBV6-5 and TRBJ1-6; 8 positions match TRBD1. The germline V gene has CDR1 MNHEY and CDR2 SVGAGI. The trim removed 6 bases at V and 14 bases at J, leaving 9 bases unmatched. The CDR3 is 13 amino acids.

This clone came up once. CDR3 DNA sequence: TGTGCCAGCAGTTCCAGGGGTGTCGGAAACACCATATATTTT. Translation: CASSSRGVGNTIYF. The chain combines TRBV6-5 with TRBJ1-3, with D possibly matching TRBD1 (6 bases). The CDR3 has 14 amino acids. Deletions cut 4 bases from V and 4 bases from J, with 11 bases between. CDR1 and CDR2 (germline): MNHEY, SVGAGI.

The rearrangement joins TRBV19 to TRBJ1-2; no reliable D call. Germline V gives CDR1 LNHDA, CDR2 SQIVND (reference sequence). Trimming removed 1 base from V and 1 base from J, with 7 bases in between. The CDR3 sequence is 14 residues long. The CDR3 here is CASSIGAINYGYTF. The CDR3 nucleotides read TGTGCCAGTAGTATAGGGGCGATTAACTATGGCTACACCTTC.

The chain combines TRBV11-2 with TRBJ2-2; weak D call: TRBD1 (5 bases). V lost 4 bases and J lost 4, with 13 bases in between. The CDR3 is made up of 15 amino acids. Germline assignment: CDR1 SGHAT and CDR2 FQNNGV. The CDR3 here is CASSSQGSGTGELFF. The CDR3 bases are TGTGCCAGCAGCTCCCAGGGAAGTGGCACCGGGGAGCTGTTTTTT.

This rearrangement joins TRBV7-8 to TRBJ2-7; 8 bases fit TRBD2. CDR3 size: 15 residues. The ends lost 4 bases at V and 6 bases at J; junction bases unmatched: 11. CDR1 is SGHVS and CDR2 is FQNEAQ in the germline V gene. This CDR3 is CASSSPGLGGGEQYF. DNA for the CDR3: TGTGCCAGCAGCTCGCCGGGACTAGGGGGGGGCGAGCAGTACTTC.

V gene TRBV4-2 combines with J gene TRBJ2-1; 8 positions agree with TRBD2. CDR1 and CDR2 from the germline V gene are LGHNA and YNFKEQ. CDR3 length: 15 amino acids. With 3 bases clipped from V and 3 bases from J, the junction kept 4 bases outside the gene matches. This CDR3 reads CASSHTGTSYNEQFF. DNA of the CDR3: TGTGCCAGCAGCCATACCGGGACTAGCTACAATGAGCAGTTCTTC.

Written as DNA, the CDR3 is TGTGCCAGCAGCGTTGGGGTGAGCGGGAGGGCCTTTGAAGATACGCAGTATTTT. Its translation: CASSVGVSGRAFEDTQYF. V is TRBV9 and J is TRBJ2-3; TRBD2 agrees at 10 bases. The V gene's germline CDR1 is SGDLS and CDR2 YYNGEE. The junction had 14 bases not matched to a gene; V was cut back by 2 bases and J by 5 bases. The CDR3 has 18 amino acids.

The chain has TRBV11-2 and TRBJ2-5; 7 nucleotides line up with TRBD2. The V and J ends lost 0 bases and 1 base, in that order; junction bases with no gene match: 2. The CDR3 consists of 15 residues. Germline V gene sequence: CDR1 SGHAT, CDR2 FQNNGV. The CDR3 loop reads CASSLDGGSQETQYF. The CDR3 DNA reads TGTGCCAGCAGCTTAGATGGCGGGAGCCAAGAGACCCAGTACTTC.

This clone was seen a single time. The gene calls are TRBV25-1 and TRBJ2-1; 8 bases line up with TRBD2. The CDR3 has 15 residues. The V segment lost 3 bases and the J segment 8 bases; nucleotides outside the gene matches: 9. The germline V gene encodes CDR1 MGHDK and CDR2 SYGVNS. The CDR3 here is CASSEAQRESDEQFF. The DNA of the CDR3 is TGTGCCAGCAGTGAGGCCCAGCGGGAGTCCGATGAGCAGTTCTTC.

This clone was counted a few times. This chain connects TRBV28 to TRBJ1-5; the D gene is possibly TRBD1 (5 bases). This CDR3 comprises 20 residues. Between the trimmed V and J ends, which lost 10 bases and 0 bases, there was a span of 31 bases. Looked up from germline, CDR1 is MDHEN and CDR2 is SYDVKM. The DNA of the CDR3 is TGTGCCACACTGACAAATGGGGGGAGCCTGGGGCGGGGTAGCAATCAGCCCCAGCATTTT. It encodes CATLTNGGSLGRGSNQPQHF.

CDR3 sequence reads: CASSQEGAGDPYEQYF. DNA of the CDR3: TGTGCCAGCAGCCAAGAGGGGGCAGGGGACCCCTACGAGCAGTACTTC. This chain uses TRBV4-2 with TRBJ2-7; maybe TRBD1 (6 bases). The CDR3 consists of 16 residues. Germline V gene data show CDR1 as LGHNA and CDR2 as YNFKEQ. The V and J ends lost 0 bases and 2 bases respectively, with 14 bases between them.

This chain joins TRBV5-4 and TRBJ2-1; tentative D call: TRBD1 (6 bases). Per germline, CDR1 SGHNT and CDR2 YYREEE (reference sequence). The CDR3 is 14 amino acids. V lost 5 bases to trimming and J lost 8 bases, with 17 bases between them. The CDR3 DNA reads TGTGCCAGCAGGGGGGCGGGCCGAGGCCATGAGCAGTTCTTC. Its protein product is CASRGAGRGHEQFF.

This clone was picked up a small number of times. The V call is TRBV7-9, the J call TRBJ1-5; D might be TRBD1 (5 bases). V lost 2 bases and J 5 bases, leaving 7 bases between the germline ends. Germline loops: CDR1 SEHNR, CDR2 FQNEAQ (reference sequence). The CDR3 contains 13 residues. CDR3 bases: TGTGCCAGCAGCTTACAGGGTTATCAGCCCCAGCATTTT. This translates into CASSLQGYQPQHF.

This clone was observed a few times. This chain connects TRBV9 to TRBJ2-6; 8 bases align to TRBD1. V was clipped by 4 bases and J by 1 base; unmatched bases: 10. CDR3 length: 18 amino acids. Germline values: CDR1 SGDLS, CDR2 YYNGEE. CDR3 sequence: CASSKGQGLSSGANVLTF. CDR3 nucleotide sequence: TGTGCCAGCAGCAAAGGACAGGGTCTGAGTTCTGGGGCCAACGTCCTGACTTTC.

This clone was recorded only once. The rearrangement links TRBV6-5 to TRBJ1-2, with a weak D call TRBD1 (6 bases). Trimming cost V 4 bases and J 5 bases, with 17 bases left between them. The CDR3 spans 15 residues. CDR1 is MNHEY, CDR2 SVGAGI, per germline. The CDR3 DNA follows: TGTGCCAGCAGTTCGCCTCGGACAGAGCCGTATGGCTACACCTTC. Translated: CASSSPRTEPYGYTF.

CDR3 sequence reads: CASSRGGGSGDYGYTF. In DNA, the CDR3 is TGTGCCAGCAGCCGCGGGGGGGGCAGCGGCGACTATGGCTACACCTTC. This sequence joins TRBV7-2 and TRBJ1-2; D may be TRBD1 (6 bases). Germline V CDR1 and CDR2: SGHTA, FQGNSA. V was cut by 5 bases and J by 3 bases, with 19 bases left in between. The CDR3 is made up of 16 amino acids.

This chain connects TRBV28 to TRBJ2-7, with 9 bases matching TRBD1. J lost 6 bases, V lost 6 bases, and 6 bases had no gene match. The CDR3 consists of 13 residues. Germline V CDR1 and CDR2: MDHEN, SYDVKM. DNA for the CDR3: TGTGCCAGCAGGACCGGGACAGGGACCGAGCAGTACTTC. This sequence encodes CASRTGTGTEQYF.

The chain links TRBV28 to TRBJ2-7; 14 bases align to TRBD2. Germline CDR1 reads MDHEN; CDR2 reads SYDVKM. Trimming took 4 bases from V and 1 from J; bases not matched to a gene: 12. The CDR3 has 19 amino acids. The CDR3 is CASSSIGLAGGFGSYEQYF. The DNA of the CDR3 is TGTGCCAGCAGTTCTATCGGACTAGCGGGAGGTTTTGGATCCTACGAGCAGTACTTC.

This clone occurred a few times. V and J are TRBV4-3 and TRBJ1-6; 10 bases are a match to TRBD1. Germline values: CDR1 LGHNA, CDR2 YSLEER. V trimming: 2 bases; J trimming: 9 bases; junction bases outside the gene matches: 10. This CDR3 spans 17 amino acids. In DNA, the CDR3 is TGCGCCAGCAGCCAAACCGGGACAGGGGACTCATCTTCACCCCTCCACTTT. This translates into CASSQTGTGDSSSPLHF.

J is TRBJ1-1 and V is TRBV18; maybe TRBD1 (5 bases). CDR3 length equals 14 residues. The V end lost 3 bases, the J end lost 1 base, and 9 bases lay between the germline ends. Germline CDR1 and CDR2: KGHSH and LQKENI. The CDR3 here is CASSPGLQNTEAFF. CDR3 nucleotide sequence: TGTGCCAGCTCACCGGGACTTCAGAACACTGAAGCTTTCTTT.

The chain recombines TRBV5-8 with TRBJ2-7; 9 bases are shared with TRBD1. V trimming: 5 bases; J trimming: 1 base; junction bases outside the gene matches: 13. The CDR3 has 17 residues. Germline loops: CDR1 SGHTS, CDR2 YDEGEE. CDR3 DNA sequence: TGTGCCAGCAGTAGGGGACAGGGAAGCGTCAAATCCTACGAGCAGTACTTC. This encodes CASSRGQGSVKSYEQYF. Full variable domain (outside the CDR3, taken from reference TRBV5-8 and TRBJ2-7): EAGVTQSPTHLIKTRGQQATLRCSPISGHTSVYWYQQALGLGLQFLLWYDEGEERNRGNFPPRFSGRQFPNYSSELNVNALELEDSALYLCASSRGQGSVKSYEQYFGPGTRLTVT.

The V call is TRBV7-2, the J call TRBJ2-5, with D perhaps matching TRBD2 (7 bases). V lost 6 bases to trimming and J lost 4 bases, with 18 bases between them. The CDR3 loop spans 15 amino acids. Germline-derived CDR1 and CDR2 are SGHTA and FQGNSA. Here the CDR3 reads CASSCNGGLGETQYF. The CDR3 DNA sequence: TGTGCCAGCAGTTGCAACGGGGGGCTGGGAGAGACCCAGTACTTC.

The chain combines TRBV28 with TRBJ2-7, with 9 bases identical to TRBD2. There are 14 residues in the CDR3. Losses at the gene ends were 6 bases for V and 7 bases for J; bases not matched to a gene: 10. Germline CDR1 is MDHEN and CDR2 is SYDVKM. CDR3 DNA: TGTGCCAGCAGCTCGGGACTAGCCAGCGGGGAGCAGTACTTC. This translates into CASSSGLASGEQYF.

This clone has more than one count but fewer than ten. The rearrangement uses TRBV7-9 and TRBJ2-3; 12 nucleotides match TRBD2. Germline CDR1 and CDR2: SEHNR and FQNEAQ (reference sequence). The CDR3 loop spans 17 amino acids. V was pared by 5 bases and J by 1 base, with 7 bases of the junction left unmatched. CDR3 residues: CASSPRRLAGGTDTQYF. CDR3 DNA: TGTGCCAGCAGCCCAAGGAGACTAGCGGGGGGCACAGATACGCAGTATTTT.